This entry features one TCR beta chain sequence. Participants were aged roughly 18 to 89 years, lived in over 20 US areas, and enrolled virtually. The data originate from a study of blood T cell repertoires in COVID-19. Study in general: PBMCs, B-cell-depleted T cells, or T cells were the source of the cDNA or gDNA that made up the material.

The authors' processing: Reference gene primer amplification gave nucleated cell count estimates. Sequencing was performed with immunoSEQ multiplex PCR; in TCRdb, only in-frame clones are kept and a portion is missing. Clone size and the V and J calls come from that table; the DNA yielded D and trimming. The table lists some 180,000 clones, roughly 80% of them singletons. The CDR3 runs to 16 residues. From germline, CDR1 is LGHDT and CDR2 YNNKEL (reference sequence). V lost 2 bases to trimming and J lost 3 bases; unmatched junction nucleotides: 8. The sequence was obtained from a woman aged 55-75 years with acute COVID-19. The sequenced sample consisted of PBMCs or T cells enriched from blood (not recorded which). The chain is built from TRBV3-1 (or the pseudogene TRBV3-2) and TRBJ1-2, with 8 bases identical to TRBD1. CDR3 DNA: TGTGCCAGCAGCCAACCGCATCGGACAGGGTACTATGGCTACACCTTC. Protein sequence: CASSQPHRTGYYGYTF.